A single T cell receptor (beta chain) is shown here with its context. The antigen this receptor binds is unknown. Base qualities were left out, and no much larger clone turns up one base away. This sample is drawn from a study of OX40 agonist ivuxolimab in advanced cancers. With regard to the full study: The costimulatory receptor OX40 (CD134) was targeted by ivuxolimab, a fully human IgG2 agonistic monoclonal antibody. Intravenous ivuxolimab was administered to patients every 2 weeks at six dose levels: 0.01, 0.1, 0.3, 1.5, 3 and 10 mg/kg. Of the roughly 52 dose-escalation patients, hepatocellular carcinoma was present in approximately 20, melanoma in around 15, renal cell carcinoma in 9 and head and neck cancer in 9. In the dose-escalation cohort, around four fifths of patients were male, and the mean age was approximately 60 years with a range of roughly 23 to 79. Patients were allowed to have had prior anti-PD-1, anti-PD-L1 or anti-CTLA-4 therapy, and approximately 40% of the dose-escalation patients had been treated with checkpoint inhibitors. Partial responses were achieved by three dose-escalation patients, of whom one had hepatocellular carcinoma and two had cutaneous melanoma. Peripheral TCRbeta sequencing was intended to test whether TCR sequence diversity was altered and clonal T-cell expansion was caused by ivuxolimab. The monotherapy dose-escalation portion (N = 52 patients) of the phase I ivuxolimab trial is reported in the paper. Broad study findings and their caveats: The antigen specificity of the peripheral T cells that underwent clonal expansion was not determined. In partial responders in the 0.1-3.0 mg/kg groups, normalized peripheral clonal expansion was found to be among the lowest, especially among CD8+ T cells. At doses from 0.1 to 3.0 mg/kg, clonal expansion was seen in both CD4+ and CD8+ blood T cells between baseline and week 6. After ivuxolimab, expanded clones were on average more numerous among CD8+ T cells than among CD4+ T cells. Low levels of normalized T-cell clonal expansion were also seen in some nonresponding patients.

To sequence the TCRbeta CDR3 region, genomic DNA was isolated from the sorted cells. The immunoSEQ Assay was used to sequence the TCRbeta CDR3 regions. The table was pulled from immuneACCESS by TCRdb, which kept in-frame rearrangements only. Such tables lose some clones; where checked, under half of the loss comes from unresolved V genes, and the rest has no known cause. The sample profile shows about 73,000 clones; just under 90% of them were found once. The ten largest clones add up to around 9.9% of the sample. Patients with autoimmune disease history or receiving systemic immunosuppression were excluded from the trial. Peripheral blood for TCR sequencing was drawn from every dose cohort at baseline, at cycle 4 day 1 and at cycle 7 day 1. The samples were drawn from a first-in-human, open-label, multicenter phase I dose-escalation trial of ivuxolimab. Adults with locally advanced or metastatic melanoma, renal cell carcinoma, hepatocellular carcinoma or head and neck squamous cell carcinoma were enrolled in the trial. CD4+ and CD8+ T cells were sorted separately from peripheral blood before TCR sequencing.

The germline V gene encodes CDR1 MNHNS and CDR2 SASEGT. The CDR3 contains 13 residues, cysteine and phenylalanine counted. The sequence is cut down to CDR3 DNA, 39 bases in frame from base 1. Germline trimming amounts to 6 bases on V and 5 bases on J, with 3 as the count of junction bases outside the gene matches. The input for sequencing was CD4+ or CD8+ T cells sorted from blood, taken in a trial of the OX40 agonist ivuxolimab. This clonotype originated in an adult with an advanced solid tumor such as melanoma, head and neck, liver or kidney cancer. The chain links TRBV6-1 with TRBJ2-1; 8 of the junction bases match TRBD1. The CDR3 reads CASSPTGDNEQFF. The base sequence is TGTGCCAGCAGCCCGACAGGGGACAATGAGCAGTTCTTC.